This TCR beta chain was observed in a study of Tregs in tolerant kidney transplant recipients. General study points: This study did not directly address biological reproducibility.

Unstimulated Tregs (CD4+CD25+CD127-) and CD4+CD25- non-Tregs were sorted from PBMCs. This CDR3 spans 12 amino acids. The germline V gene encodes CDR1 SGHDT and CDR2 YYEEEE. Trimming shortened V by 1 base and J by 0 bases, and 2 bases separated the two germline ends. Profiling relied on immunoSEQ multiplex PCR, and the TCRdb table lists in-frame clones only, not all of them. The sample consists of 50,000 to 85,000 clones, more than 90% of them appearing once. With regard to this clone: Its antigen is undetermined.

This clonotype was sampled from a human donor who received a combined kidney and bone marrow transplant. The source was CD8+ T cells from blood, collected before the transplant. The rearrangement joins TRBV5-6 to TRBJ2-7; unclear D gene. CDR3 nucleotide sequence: TGTGCCAGCAGCTTGTACTCCTACGAGCAGTACTTC. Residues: CASSLYSYEQYF.